The rows below give T cell receptor beta chains drawn from one sample of a study of human T cells and chemical hapten exposure. TCRdb passed the RACE reads through MiXCR, listing each CDR3 protein once. The table lists approximately 350,000 distinct CDR3 sequences, about 6% of them singletons. Specimen: whole blood, collected in connection with sensitization to the hapten diphenylcyclopropenone (DPC). These receptors were taken from a woman younger than 30 with alopecia areata. Some clones in this sample may be carry-over from other donors' samples. Each CDR3 is given with its conserved first and last residue. Each record gives: clone size, J gene, V gene, CDR3 protein. Rows may omit the clone size; those that give it use once, few, many or a size class.

>many|TRBJ1-1|TRBV7-6
CASSTSGNTEAFF
>many|TRBJ2-7|TRBV6-5
CASSSLDWRGAAPYEQYF
>NA|TRBJ2-1|TRBV12-5
CASGLATGGDYNEQFF
>NA|TRBJ1-1|TRBV28
CASSLTGGRYQNTEAFF
>many|TRBJ1-1|TRBV25-1
CASIGTGGTEAFF
>many|TRBJ1-6|TRBV28
CASSLPLTGDENSPLHF
>NA|TRBJ2-7|TRBV3-1
CASSQGGADYEQYF
>many|TRBJ1-2|TRBV29-1
CSVEDWVGFGYTF
>NA|TRBJ1-6|TRBV7-2
CASSSIWSPLHF
>many|TRBJ2-1|TRBV12-3/TRBV12-4
CASTQTGNEQFF
>few|TRBJ2-1|TRBV6-6
CASTQEGSYNEQFF
>few|TRBJ1-1|TRBV15
CATSRGGQGDTEAFF
>few|TRBJ2-2|TRBV3-1
CASSQQGFTGELFF
>many|TRBJ2-1|TRBV20-1
CSANGGADYNEQFF
>NA|TRBJ1-1|TRBV6-2/TRBV6-3
CASSKTGPTEAFF
>NA|TRBJ2-4|TRBV20-1
CSADPGLAKNIQYF
>NA|TRBJ2-1|TRBV29-1
CSAEVENEQFF
>NA|TRBJ2-5|TRBV3-1
CASSARDSRHF
>NA|TRBJ2-3|TRBV18
CASSPQRTDTQYF
>NA|TRBJ2-2|TRBV27
CASSLISAGELFF
>NA|TRBJ1-1|TRBV6-5
CASSYFREAEAFF
>NA|TRBJ1-4|TRBV2
CASSFWETPGTRPGGGLFF
>many|TRBJ1-5|TRBV3-1
CASSPNKGRSIQPQHF
>many|TRBJ1-4|TRBV7-9
CASSFGGAGEKLFF
>few|TRBJ2-3|TRBV20-1
CSARDRQGEWTDTQYF
>many|TRBJ1-6|TRBV15
CATSRAASGASSYNSPLHF
>many|TRBJ2-3|TRBV2
CASRGTSGGGDTQYF
>few|TRBJ2-2|TRBV4-3
CASSQGQATGELFF
>NA|TRBJ1-2|TRBV7-8
CASSTRQGDGYTF
>many|TRBJ1-1|TRBV12-3/TRBV12-4
CASSLGGGTEAFF
>few|TRBJ1-4|TRBV6-5
CASSTGGGSEKLFF
>few|TRBJ1-1|TRBV14
CASSHLGRWGGNTEAFF
>few|TRBJ2-2|TRBV6-2/TRBV6-3
CASSQPRGGLQIGELFF
>many|TRBJ1-5|TRBV12-3/TRBV12-4
CASSLSVQPQHF
>NA|TRBJ2-3|TRBV6-2/TRBV6-3
CASSYGPGVYTDTQYF
>few|TRBJ2-3|TRBV7-9
CASSSLQGGSTDTQYF
>few|TRBJ1-1|TRBV7-2
CASSLDRTVEAFF
>many|TRBJ2-7|TRBV20-1
CSATQDLGYEQYF
>NA|TRBJ2-5|TRBV6-1
CASSEYRETQYF
>few|TRBJ1-6|TRBV11-2
CASKGPSSYNSPLHF
>many|TRBJ1-6|TRBV6-5
CASSYSWDPDGGSYNSPLHF
>few|TRBJ1-3|TRBV28
CASSVRDNGSGNTIYF
>few|TRBJ1-1|TRBV2
CASGGTGGRRNTEAFF
>few|TRBJ1-1|TRBV4-2
CASSQAGETEAFF
>few|TRBJ2-1|TRBV4-1
CASSLYKTYPEQFF
>few|TRBJ2-1|TRBV5-4
CASSLGGYRNNEQFF
>many|TRBJ2-7|TRBV27
CASSPRFDSYEQYF
>NA|TRBJ2-3|TRBV14
CASSQGARLNTQYF
>NA|TRBJ2-6|TRBV6-1
CASSVRQGTGANVLTF
>many|TRBJ1-1|TRBV7-6
CASSLRENTEAFF
>NA|TRBJ2-5|TRBV7-2
CASSRDGQETQYF
>NA|TRBJ2-3|TRBV6-1
CASSLGGNTDTQYF
>NA|TRBJ2-7|TRBV6-5
CASRMSGTLGEQYF
>NA|TRBJ2-2|TRBV6-2/TRBV6-3
CACDRSNTGELFF
>many|TRBJ1-1|TRBV19
CASSMTVNTEAFF
>NA|TRBJ1-5|TRBV6-1
CASSVIQGSNQPQHF